The next 26 T cell receptor beta chains were all read from a single sample in a study of blood T cell repertoires in COVID-19. Libraries were prepared by immunoSEQ multiplex PCR; TCRdb keeps only in-frame clonotypes and omits some of them. Of fewer than 14,000 clones listed, 75% to 90% were seen once; the top ten hold over 9.5%. Sequencing was done on a sample of peripheral blood. The source is a human donor in a cohort sampled during active COVID-19.

The chain is built from TRBV9 and TRBJ1-4; tentative D call: TRBD1 (5 bases). The CDR3 spans 14 residues. Trimming stripped 0 bases from V and 3 bases from J, with 6 bases between. Germline assignment: CDR1 SGDLS and CDR2 YYNGEE. CDR3 nucleotides: TGTGCCAGCAGCGTAGGGGGGGCTAATGAAAAACTGTTTTTT. It translates to CASSVGGANEKLFF.

J is TRBJ2-7 and V is TRBV30; 10 bases fit TRBD2. This CDR3 has 15 amino acids. Germline CDR1 reads GTSNPN; CDR2 reads SVGIG (reference sequence). Losses at the gene ends were 3 bases for V and 2 bases for J; bases not matched to a gene: 7. The CDR3 region is CAWSSYGTSAYEQYF. The CDR3 coding sequence is TGTGCCTGGAGCTCCTATGGGACTAGCGCCTACGAGCAGTACTTC. Combining the CDR3 with reference TRBV30 and TRBJ2-7 gives the whole variable domain SQTIHQWPATLVQPVGSPLSLECTVEGTSNPNLYWYRQAAGRGLQLLFYSVGIGQISSEVPQNLSASRPQDRQFILSSKKLLLSDSGFYLCAWSSYGTSAYEQYFGPGTRLTVT.

The V and J genes are TRBV6-6 and TRBJ2-4, with 14 bases fitting TRBD2. Germline CDR1 and CDR2: MNHNY and SVGAGI (reference sequence). This CDR3 spans 16 amino acids. With V trimmed by 5 bases and J by 6 bases, 6 bases remained unmatched. CDR3 sequence reads: CASSGRGLAGVNIQYF. CDR3 in DNA: TGTGCCAGCAGTGGCAGGGGACTAGCGGGAGTAAACATTCAGTACTTC.

The chain joins TRBV20-1 to TRBJ1-3; 7 nucleotides agree with TRBD1. The V and J ends lost 6 bases and 2 bases, in that order; junction bases with no gene match: 4. The CDR3 loop spans 13 amino acids. The germline V gene encodes CDR1 DFQATT and CDR2 SNEGSKA (reference sequence). This CDR3 is CSASTGAGNTIYF. For the CDR3, the DNA is TGCAGTGCCAGTACAGGGGCTGGAAACACCATATATTTT.

By share, this clone ranks as medium-sized (0.01 to 0.1%). J is TRBJ2-1 and V is TRBV7-3; maybe TRBD1 (6 bases). This CDR3 contains 15 residues. Deletions cut 5 bases from V and 4 bases from J, with 15 bases between. Germline lookup yields CDR1 SGHTA and CDR2 FQGTGA. CDR3 sequence reads: CASSPQGTAYNEQFF. CDR3 DNA: TGTGCCAGCAGCCCCCAGGGGACCGCATACAATGAGCAGTTCTTC. Full variable domain (missing parts from reference TRBV7-3 and TRBJ2-1): GAGVSQTPSNKVTEKGKYVELRCDPISGHTALYWYRQSLGQGPEFLIYFQGTGAADDSGLPNDRFFAVRPEGSVSTLKIQRTERGDSAVYLCASSPQGTAYNEQFFGPGTRLTVL.

The chain combines TRBV18 with TRBJ2-7; the D gene is possibly TRBD2 (6 bases). The V end lost 4 bases, the J end lost 3 bases, and 16 bases lay between the germline ends. The length of the CDR3 is 15 residues. Germline CDR1 KGHSH, CDR2 LQKENI. CDR3 nucleotide sequence: TGTGCCAGCTCACGGTTCGGGACTTCCAACTACGAGCAGTACTTC. It yields the protein CASSRFGTSNYEQYF.

V usage is TRBV7-9 and J usage is TRBJ1-5; D perhaps matches TRBD1 (6 bases). Per the germline V gene, CDR1 is SEHNR and CDR2 is FQNEAQ (reference sequence). Trimming stripped 5 bases from V and 0 bases from J, with 14 bases between. CDR3 size: 16 residues. The CDR3 DNA is TGTGCCAGCAGCCCAGACAGGAAAAATAGCAATCAGCCCCAGCATTTT. Translating it yields CASSPDRKNSNQPQHF. The full variable domain, completed using reference TRBV7-9 and TRBJ1-5, is DTGVSQNPRHKITKRGQNVTFRCDPISEHNRLYWYRQTLGQGPEFLTYFQNEAQLEKSRLLSDRFSAERPKGSFSTLEIQRTEQGDSAMYLCASSPDRKNSNQPQHFGDGTRLSIL.

This clone is termed large (0.1 to 1%). The chain recombines TRBV10-3 with TRBJ1-4; no clear D. This CDR3 comprises 15 residues. The V end was cut by 3 bases, the J end by 5 bases, with 13 bases between. The germline V gene encodes CDR1 ENHRY and CDR2 SYGVKD. The CDR3 here is CAISDSAERNEKLFF. The CDR3 coding sequence is TGTGCCATCAGTGATAGCGCGGAAAGAAATGAAAAACTGTTTTTT.

This clone has a single count. The V call is TRBV28, the J call TRBJ2-3; the D is unclear. The CDR3 consists of 14 residues. V lost 10 bases and J 2 bases, leaving 16 bases between the germline ends. Germline V lookup: CDR1 MDHEN, CDR2 SYDVKM. DNA of the CDR3: TGTGCCACCGAGGCTCTCATCTTCACAGATACGCAGTATTTT. Translated, it gives CATEALIFTDTQYF. The complete variable domain, with remaining parts taken from reference TRBV28 and TRBJ2-3, reads DVKVTQSSRYLVKRTGEKVFLECVQDMDHENMFWYRQDPGLGLRLIYFSYDVKMKEKGDIPEGYSVSREKKERFSLILESASTNQTSMYLCATEALIFTDTQYFGPGTRLTVL.

The genes are TRBV9 and TRBJ2-7; the D is unclear. The CDR3 loop spans 13 amino acids. Germline-derived CDR1 and CDR2 are SGDLS and YYNGEE. V lost 0 bases and J lost 2, with 6 bases in between. CDR3 nucleotides: TGTGCCAGCAGCGTAGGAGTGGCCTACGAGCAGTACTTC. Its translation: CASSVGVAYEQYF.

The chain uses TRBV2 and TRBJ2-7; the D gene is possibly TRBD2 (6 bases). CDR1 and CDR2 from the germline V gene are SNHLY and FYNNEI. Trimming cost V 8 bases and J 2 bases, with 13 bases left between them. The CDR3 has 13 amino acids. As DNA, the CDR3 is TGTGCCAGCCCAACTAGCTCCACCTACGAGCAGTACTTC. Translation: CASPTSSTYEQYF.

The J gene is TRBJ2-3, the V gene TRBV30, with TRBD2 identical over 12 bases. Germline V gene sequence: CDR1 GTSNPN, CDR2 SVGIG (reference sequence). There are 14 residues in the CDR3. The ends lost 5 bases at V and 5 bases at J; junction bases unmatched: 5. DNA of the CDR3: TGTGCCTGGGCTAGCGGGAGGGAGGGAGATACGCAGTATTTT. As protein: CAWASGREGDTQYF.

J is TRBJ2-5 and V is TRBV5-6, with D possibly matching TRBD2 (6 bases). Trimming left V 2 bases short and J 5 bases short, with 16 bases between. Germline V gives CDR1 SGHDT, CDR2 YYEEEE. The CDR3 sequence is 15 residues long. The CDR3, as DNA: TGTGCCAGCAGCTTAGAGGGACGGGGGTCCGAGACCCAGTACTTC. Translation: CASSLEGRGSETQYF.

The chain joins TRBV27 to TRBJ2-1; TRBD1 aligns across 9 bases. This CDR3 region has 12 residues. After removal of 7 bases from V and 6 bases from J, the junction contained 1 base not matched to a gene. The germline V gene encodes CDR1 MNHEY and CDR2 SMNVEV (reference sequence). CDR3 region: CASTQGANEQFF. CDR3 DNA sequence: TGTGCCAGCACACAGGGGGCCAATGAGCAGTTCTTC.

The chain employs TRBV6-5 and TRBJ1-1; 9 bases agree with TRBD1. The CDR3 covers 13 residues. J lost 7 bases, V lost 6 bases, and 6 bases had no gene match. Germline-derived CDR1 and CDR2 are MNHEY and SVGAGI. The CDR3 loop reads CASRTQGAVEAFF. The CDR3 nucleotides read TGTGCCAGCAGGACACAGGGGGCAGTTGAAGCTTTCTTT.

CDR3 amino acids: CASTLGGGGYNEAFF. CDR3 nucleotides: TGTGCCAGCACCCTGGGGGGGGGCGGGTATAATGAAGCTTTCTTT. The V call is TRBV2, the J call TRBJ1-1, with a possible D match to TRBD1 (6 bases). The CDR3 is 15 amino acids. Germline values: CDR1 SNHLY, CDR2 FYNNEI. V was clipped by 7 bases and J by 7 bases, with 22 bases between them.

This clone was found once. This rearrangement joins TRBV28 to TRBJ2-5; possibly TRBD1 for D (6 bases). The CDR3 spans 15 residues. The V gene's germline CDR1 is MDHEN and CDR2 SYDVKM. V dropped 7 bases and J dropped 4 bases, with 19 bases sitting between them. CDR3 sequence reads: CASTPTGLGPETQYF. The CDR3 region has the DNA TGTGCCAGCACCCCAACAGGGTTAGGTCCAGAGACCCAGTACTTC.

This chain uses TRBV28 with TRBJ2-1, with TRBD2 matching 7 bases. The junction had 19 bases not matched to a gene; V was cut back by 7 bases and J by 4 bases. The CDR3 is 18 amino acids. The germline gives CDR1 MDHEN, CDR2 SYDVKM. CDR3: CASTNSGGRAGRYNEQFF. DNA of the CDR3: TGTGCCAGCACCAATTCAGGTGGGAGGGCCGGTCGGTACAATGAGCAGTTCTTC.

The chain is built from TRBV15 and TRBJ1-1; 7 bases line up with TRBD1. Germline CDR1 LNHNV, CDR2 YYDKDF (reference sequence). CDR3 length: 18 residues. After removal of 2 bases from V and 11 bases from J, the junction contained 23 bases not matched to a gene. This chain's CDR3 is CATSRQQQPSGQKGAAFF. The CDR3 region has the DNA TGTGCCACCAGCAGACAACAACAACCCTCGGGACAAAAGGGGGCTGCTTTCTTT.

This chain links TRBV2 with TRBJ2-6, with 11 bases aligning to TRBD2. V was pared by 3 bases and J by 2 bases, with 3 bases of the junction left unmatched. Germline lookup yields CDR1 SNHLY and CDR2 FYNNEI. CDR3 size: 17 residues. CDR3 loop: CASSDLLAGAGANVLTF. The DNA of the CDR3 is TGTGCCAGCAGTGATTTACTAGCGGGAGCTGGGGCCAACGTCCTGACTTTC.

The V call is TRBV11-2, the J call TRBJ2-5; TRBD1 matches 9 bases. V shed 5 bases and J 2 bases; nucleotides not matched to a gene: 12. CDR3 length: 17 amino acids. Germline V gene sequence: CDR1 SGHAT, CDR2 FQNNGV. CDR3 in amino acids: CASSPGQGIVGQETQYF. In nucleotides, the CDR3 is TGTGCCAGCAGCCCCGGACAGGGGATTGTTGGGCAAGAGACCCAGTACTTC.

The chain links TRBV20-1 to TRBJ2-5; 7 nucleotides match TRBD2. The CDR3 is 16 amino acids. Germline V lookup: CDR1 DFQATT, CDR2 SNEGSKA (reference sequence). V gave up 3 bases and J gave up 5 bases; unmatched junction bases: 15. In nucleotides, the CDR3 is TGCAGTGCTAGTCAGGAGGGGAGGGAGGCCTTGGAGACCCAGTACTTC. Its translation is CSASQEGREALETQYF.

This clone was detected only once. V usage is TRBV6-5 and J usage is TRBJ2-3; D not resolved. Germline CDR1 MNHEY, CDR2 SVGAGI. The CDR3 consists of 13 residues. V shed 11 bases and J shed 4 bases, with 16 bases lying between them. The CDR3 reads CASSTSPADTQYF. CDR3 DNA: TGTGCCTCCTCAACGAGTCCTGCAGATACGCAGTATTTT.

This clone was seen only once. This sequence joins TRBV20-1 and TRBJ2-7; possible D gene TRBD2, 5 bases. From germline, CDR1 is DFQATT and CDR2 SNEGSKA (reference sequence). V was trimmed by 3 bases and J by 7 bases, leaving 10 bases between them. The CDR3 runs 11 residues. In nucleotides, the CDR3 is TGCAGTGCTAGCTTGGAGGTTGAGCAGTACTTC. It translates to CSASLEVEQYF.

Written as DNA, the CDR3 is TGCGCCAGCAGCTCGGTAAGACAGGGCCCCTACGAGCAGTACTTC. This gives the protein CASSSVRQGPYEQYF. The J gene is TRBJ2-7, the V gene TRBV5-1; 7 bases fit TRBD1. Losses at the gene ends were 3 bases for V and 2 bases for J; bases not matched to a gene: 8. The CDR3 runs 15 residues. Germline V gives CDR1 SGHRS, CDR2 YFSETQ.

The genes are TRBV9 and TRBJ2-3; no clear D. CDR3 length: 13 residues. Germline CDR1 SGDLS, CDR2 YYNGEE. The ends were cut back, 4 bases at V and 11 bases at J, with 17 bases in the middle. CDR3 in amino acids: CASSSPYEEWQYF. The CDR3 DNA reads as TGTGCCAGCAGCTCCCCGTACGAGGAGTGGCAGTATTTT.